A single sample gave rise to the 26 T cell receptor beta chains below, sequenced in a study of shared clonotypes between healthy human individuals. The repertoire was sequenced with immunoSEQ multiplex PCR; TCRdb's copy has only in-frame clones and lacks some. The sample lists 2 million to 3 million clones; over 85% were seen once. Sequencing input: naive CD4+ T cells from PBMCs. The subset here: CD45RA+ positively selected. These TCRs come from a man between 18 and 35 years old in good health. Some clones in this sample may be carry-over from other donors' samples.

V usage is TRBV28 and J usage is TRBJ2-7, with 11 bases aligning to TRBD1. Trimming cost V 5 bases and J 1 base; bases outside gene matches: 7. CDR1 and CDR2 (germline): MDHEN, SYDVKM. This CDR3 has 16 residues. For the CDR3, the DNA is TGTGCCAGCAGTGCCCCGGGACAGGGGGTATCCTACGAGCAGTACTTC. Translated, it gives CASSAPGQGVSYEQYF.

The chain carries TRBV19 and TRBJ1-5, with D possibly matching TRBD1 (6 bases). CDR3 length equals 17 residues. Germline assignment: CDR1 LNHDA and CDR2 SQIVND (reference sequence). The ends were cut back, 5 bases at V and 1 base at J, with 18 bases in the middle. The CDR3 DNA sequence: TGTGCCAGTAGTTTAAACAGGGCCCGGGGGAGCAATCAGCCCCAGCATTTT. Translated, it gives CASSLNRARGSNQPQHF.

The chain links TRBV11-2 to TRBJ2-3; no firm D call. Trimming pared 1 base from V and 0 bases from J, leaving 17 bases between. The CDR3 runs 18 residues. Germline CDR1 reads SGHAT; CDR2 reads FQNNGV. The CDR3 is CASSLVTHYPISTDTQYF. The CDR3 nucleotides are TGTGCCAGCAGCTTAGTAACACACTACCCTATTAGCACAGATACGCAGTATTTT.

This clone has just one count. The rearrangement links TRBV4-3 to TRBJ2-1, with TRBD2 matching 8 bases. Germline assignment: CDR1 LGHNA and CDR2 YSLEER. The V gene end was trimmed by 4 bases and the J gene end by 0 bases; junction bases not matched to a gene: 2. The CDR3 extends over 15 amino acids. The CDR3 here is CASSLGRDSYNEQFF. The CDR3 nucleotides are TGCGCCAGCAGCCTCGGGAGGGACTCCTACAATGAGCAGTTCTTC.

The count of this clone is one. The rearrangement joins TRBV7-6 to TRBJ2-7, with 7 bases that match TRBD2. Germline assignment: CDR1 SGHVS and CDR2 FNYEAQ. After removal of 2 bases from V and 2 bases from J, the junction contained 6 bases not matched to a gene. The CDR3 totals 15 residues. CDR3 bases: TGTGCCAGCAGCTTAATTTCCAGCGGGGCCTACGAGCAGTACTTC. This sequence encodes CASSLISSGAYEQYF. Together with reference TRBV7-6 and TRBJ2-7, the CDR3 gives the full variable domain: GAGVSQSPRYKVTKRGQDVALRCDPISGHVSLYWYRQALGQGPEFLTYFNYEAQQDKSGLPNDRFSAERPEGSISTLTIQRTEQRDSAMYRCASSLISSGAYEQYFGPGTRLTVT.

This clone appeared once. This rearrangement joins TRBV7-2 to TRBJ1-5; no definite D call. CDR1 is SGHTA and CDR2 is FQGNSA in the germline V gene. This CDR3 has 14 amino acids. V dropped 2 bases and J dropped 0 bases, with 5 bases sitting between them. This chain's CDR3 is CASSLSPSNQPQHF. CDR3 DNA: TGTGCCAGCAGCTTATCTCCTAGCAATCAGCCCCAGCATTTT.

This chain joins TRBV6-1 and TRBJ1-2, with TRBD1 as a possible D gene (5 bases). Trimming cost V 6 bases and J 4 bases, with 15 bases left between them. This CDR3 comprises 14 residues. Germline assignment: CDR1 MNHNS and CDR2 SASEGT. The CDR3 region is CASSGAGPGYGYTF. Written as DNA, the CDR3 is TGTGCCAGCAGCGGCGCAGGGCCAGGCTATGGCTACACCTTC.

The chain has TRBV6-6 and TRBJ1-5, with 7 bases fitting TRBD1. CDR3 size: 15 residues. The germline V gene has CDR1 MNHNY and CDR2 SVGAGI (reference sequence). The J segment lost 3 bases and the V segment lost 5 bases, leaving 7 bases of the junction unmatched. The CDR3, as DNA: TGTGCCAGCAGTCGAACTACAGGGGACAATCAGCCCCAGCATTTT. It codes for CASSRTTGDNQPQHF.

V gene TRBV5-1 combines with J gene TRBJ2-7, with TRBD2 matching over 8 bases. V lost 0 bases, J lost 5 bases, and 7 bases stayed unmatched. The V gene's germline CDR1 is SGHRS and CDR2 YFSETQ. The CDR3 length is 15 residues. In nucleotides, the CDR3 is TGCGCCAGCAGCTTGGAAAAGCGGGAGTTCAACGAGCAGTACTTC. Encoded protein: CASSLEKREFNEQYF. The variable domain in full, with the rest retrieved from reference TRBV5-1 and TRBJ2-7, is KAGVTQTPRYLIKTRGQQVTLSCSPISGHRSVSWYQQTPGQGLQFLFEYFSETQRNKGNFPGRFSGRQFSNSRSEMNVSTLELGDSALYLCASSLEKREFNEQYFGPGTRLTVT.

The chain uses TRBV5-1 and TRBJ2-5, with 11 bases aligning to TRBD1. Germline CDR1 reads SGHRS; CDR2 reads YFSETQ. The CDR3 length is 16 residues. V dropped 4 bases and J dropped 5; count of bases not matched to a gene: 10. DNA of the CDR3: TGCGCCAGCAGCGACACCCCGGGACAGGGGGGCGAGACCCAGTACTTC. Protein: CASSDTPGQGGETQYF.

The gene calls are TRBV7-9 and TRBJ1-2; tentative D call: TRBD1 (5 bases). This CDR3 region has 15 residues. CDR1 and CDR2 from the germline V gene are SEHNR and FQNEAQ (reference sequence). Trimming took off 5 bases at V and 0 bases at J, with 13 bases between the two ends. CDR3 bases: TGTGCCAGCAGCCCATCAAACAGGCCTAACTATGGCTACACCTTC. As protein: CASSPSNRPNYGYTF.

The rearrangement links TRBV6-5 to TRBJ1-2; D perhaps matches TRBD1 (6 bases). CDR1 and CDR2 from the germline V gene are MNHEY and SVGAGI. This CDR3 has 16 residues. With 3 bases removed from V and 8 bases from J, the gap between germline ends came to 22 bases. CDR3 coding DNA: TGTGCCAGCAGTTATAAAAGCGGGACAACGGCATCCGGCTACACCTTC. This codes for CASSYKSGTTASGYTF.

The DNA of the CDR3 is TGCGCCAGCAGTCACGAGGGACGAGGCTACACCTTC. The encoded protein is CASSHEGRGYTF. The chain joins TRBV5-1 to TRBJ1-2; maybe TRBD1 (5 bases). Trimming pared 5 bases from V and 8 bases from J, leaving 13 bases between. Germline CDR1 SGHRS, CDR2 YFSETQ. The CDR3 extends over 12 amino acids.

The count of this clone is one. The CDR3 spells CATGQGVADTQYF. In DNA, the CDR3 is TGTGCCACCGGACAGGGAGTCGCAGATACGCAGTATTTT. The chain carries TRBV6-4 and TRBJ2-3, with TRBD1 identical over 8 bases. In germline, CDR1 is MRHNA, CDR2 SNTAGT. J was trimmed by 4 bases and V by 10 bases; bases with no gene match: 7. This CDR3 comprises 13 residues.

Regarding this clone: Different DNA sequences within this sample yield the same CDR3. This rearrangement joins TRBV5-6 to TRBJ2-3, with no clear D. Germline CDR1 reads SGHDT; CDR2 reads YYEEEE. The V end was cut by 0 bases, the J end by 4 bases, with 0 bases between. This CDR3 contains 11 residues. The chain's CDR3 is CASSLADTQYF. The CDR3 bases are TGTGCCAGCAGCTTGGCAGATACGCAGTATTTT.

The CDR3 coding sequence is TGTGCCAGCAGCTTTGGGGCGGGGGCGCCGGTGAACACTGAAGCTTTCTTT. It codes for CASSFGAGAPVNTEAFF. The V and J genes are TRBV7-9 and TRBJ1-1, with D maybe TRBD1 (6 bases). Germline V CDR1 and CDR2: SEHNR, FQNEAQ (reference sequence). The CDR3 length is 17 residues. Trimming removed 3 bases at V and 0 bases at J, with 17 bases between.

The chain couples TRBV5-1 to TRBJ1-3, with D tentatively TRBD1 (5 bases). The CDR3 spans 16 residues. Germline-derived CDR1 and CDR2 are SGHRS and YFSETQ. V was cut by 1 base and J by 0 bases, with 11 bases left in between. This chain's CDR3 is CASSLSGPNSGNTIYF. DNA for the CDR3: TGCGCCAGCAGCTTGTCAGGGCCCAACTCTGGAAACACCATATATTTT.

V usage is TRBV29-1 and J usage is TRBJ2-2; 8 nucleotides line up with TRBD1. The germline V gene has CDR1 SQVTM and CDR2 ANQGSEA. The CDR3 is 14 residues long. Germline trimming cut 6 bases from V and 6 bases from J; bases unmatched to any gene: 9. CDR3 DNA sequence: TGCAGCGTGGCCCCGGACAGGGCCGCCGGGGAGCTGTTTTTT. Amino acids: CSVAPDRAAGELFF.

The rearrangement joins TRBV5-1 to TRBJ2-3; 12 bases match TRBD2. V shed 4 bases, J shed 5 bases, and the junction held 11 bases outside the gene matches. Germline CDR1 SGHRS, CDR2 YFSETQ. This CDR3 has 17 residues. CDR3 in amino acids: CASSADASGRGIDTQYF. CDR3 nucleotides: TGCGCCAGCAGCGCCGACGCTAGCGGGAGGGGGATAGATACGCAGTATTTT. Combining the CDR3 with reference TRBV5-1 and TRBJ2-3 gives the whole variable domain KAGVTQTPRYLIKTRGQQVTLSCSPISGHRSVSWYQQTPGQGLQFLFEYFSETQRNKGNFPGRFSGRQFSNSRSEMNVSTLELGDSALYLCASSADASGRGIDTQYFGPGTRLTVL.

The chain carries TRBV5-1 and TRBJ2-1; 10 nucleotides line up with TRBD1. The CDR3 covers 18 residues. Germline assignment: CDR1 SGHRS and CDR2 YFSETQ. The junction had 18 bases not matched to a gene; V was cut back by 4 bases and J by 8 bases. The CDR3 loop reads CASSLVPPGQGISDEQFF. The CDR3 DNA reads TGCGCCAGCAGCCTAGTGCCCCCGGGACAGGGGATAAGCGATGAGCAGTTCTTC. Combining the CDR3 with reference TRBV5-1 and TRBJ2-1 gives the whole variable domain KAGVTQTPRYLIKTRGQQVTLSCSPISGHRSVSWYQQTPGQGLQFLFEYFSETQRNKGNFPGRFSGRQFSNSRSEMNVSTLELGDSALYLCASSLVPPGQGISDEQFFGPGTRLTVL.

The V and J genes are TRBV11-3 and TRBJ2-2, with TRBD2 matching over 12 bases. The ends lost 4 bases at V and 5 bases at J; junction bases unmatched: 5. The CDR3 length is 16 residues. Germline V gene lookup returns CDR1 SGHNT and CDR2 YENEEA. CDR3 sequence reads: CASSSTSGRITGELFF. CDR3 nucleotides: TGTGCCAGCAGCTCCACTAGCGGGAGGATTACCGGGGAGCTGTTTTTT.

This chain uses TRBV6-5 with TRBJ2-3; 7 bases match TRBD2. The germline V gene encodes CDR1 MNHEY and CDR2 SVGAGI. This CDR3 has 15 amino acids. With 6 bases clipped from V and 2 bases from J, the junction kept 8 bases outside the gene matches. As DNA, the CDR3 is TGTGCCAGCAGCCAGGCTAGCGGATCCACAGATACGCAGTATTTT. It specifies CASSQASGSTDTQYF.

V gene TRBV27 combines with J gene TRBJ2-1; TRBD2 agrees at 7 bases. V lost 4 bases and J lost 1; bases outside the gene matches: 22. Germline-derived CDR1 and CDR2 are MNHEY and SMNVEV (reference sequence). The CDR3 has 21 amino acids. CDR3 region: CASSSRRAGAEKGGSYNEQFF. The DNA of the CDR3 is TGTGCCAGCAGTTCCCGAAGGGCGGGAGCCGAAAAGGGAGGATCCTACAATGAGCAGTTCTTC.

The sample holds one count of this clone. J is TRBJ2-5 and V is TRBV11-1; a weak D match, TRBD2 (5 bases). Per the germline V gene, CDR1 is SGHAT and CDR2 is FQDESV (reference sequence). This CDR3 comprises 15 residues. Between the trimmed V and J ends, which lost 7 bases and 2 bases, there was a span of 17 bases. The CDR3 DNA is TGTGCCAGCACCTTGGACTGGAAAAAACAAGAGACCCAGTACTTC. It encodes CASTLDWKKQETQYF.

The chain joins TRBV7-9 to TRBJ1-4, with a tentative D call TRBD1 (5 bases). CDR3 length equals 17 residues. Germline loops: CDR1 SEHNR, CDR2 FQNEAQ (reference sequence). Trimming took 3 bases from V and 7 from J, leaving 21 bases between them. The CDR3 loop reads CASSLVPGNGLGEKLFF. The CDR3 DNA reads as TGTGCCAGCAGCTTGGTGCCAGGGAATGGGCTCGGTGAAAAACTGTTTTTT.

The chain couples TRBV19 to TRBJ2-7; 9 bases match TRBD1. CDR3 length equals 15 residues. V dropped 3 bases and J dropped 5; count of bases not matched to a gene: 8. In germline, CDR1 is LNHDA, CDR2 SQIVND (reference sequence). CDR3 in DNA: TGTGCCAGTAGTATCTCGGGACAGGGAATAGACGAGCAGTACTTC. It is translated as CASSISGQGIDEQYF.